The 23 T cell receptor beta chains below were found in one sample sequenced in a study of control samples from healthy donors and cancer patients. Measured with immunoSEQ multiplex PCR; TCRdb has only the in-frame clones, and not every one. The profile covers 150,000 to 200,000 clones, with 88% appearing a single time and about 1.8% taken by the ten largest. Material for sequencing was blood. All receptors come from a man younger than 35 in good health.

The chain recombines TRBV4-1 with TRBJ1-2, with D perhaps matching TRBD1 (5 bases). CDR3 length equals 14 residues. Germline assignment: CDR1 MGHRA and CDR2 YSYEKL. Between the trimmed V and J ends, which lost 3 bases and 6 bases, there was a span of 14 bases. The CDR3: CASSQPGLTDGYTF. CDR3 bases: TGCGCCAGCAGCCAGCCGGGACTCACGGATGGCTACACCTTC.

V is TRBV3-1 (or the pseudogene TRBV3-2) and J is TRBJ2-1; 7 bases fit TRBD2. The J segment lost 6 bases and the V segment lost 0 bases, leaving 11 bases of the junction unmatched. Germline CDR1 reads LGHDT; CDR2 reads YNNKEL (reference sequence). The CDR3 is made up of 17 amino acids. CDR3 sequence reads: CASSQEAGEGGRNEQFF. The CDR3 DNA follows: TGTGCCAGCAGCCAAGAGGCGGGGGAGGGCGGTCGCAATGAGCAGTTCTTC.

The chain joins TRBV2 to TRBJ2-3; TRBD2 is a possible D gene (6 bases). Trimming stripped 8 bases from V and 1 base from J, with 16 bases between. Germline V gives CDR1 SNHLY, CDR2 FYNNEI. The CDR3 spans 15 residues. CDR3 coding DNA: TGTGCCAGCTCTGGGACTTTGAGAGGCACAGATACGCAGTATTTT. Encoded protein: CASSGTLRGTDTQYF. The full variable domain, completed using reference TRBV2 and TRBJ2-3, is EPEVTQTPSHQVTQMGQEVILRCVPISNHLYFYWYRQILGQKVEFLVSFYNNEISEKSEIFDDQFSVERPDGSNFTLKIRSTKLEDSAMYFCASSGTLRGTDTQYFGPGTRLTVL.

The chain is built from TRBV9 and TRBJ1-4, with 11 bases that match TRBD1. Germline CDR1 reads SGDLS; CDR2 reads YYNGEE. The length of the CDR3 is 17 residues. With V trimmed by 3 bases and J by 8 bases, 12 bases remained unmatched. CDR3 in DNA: TGTGCCAGCAGCGCCACGTCGGACAGGGGGCCTTGGGAAAAACTGTTTTTT. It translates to CASSATSDRGPWEKLFF.

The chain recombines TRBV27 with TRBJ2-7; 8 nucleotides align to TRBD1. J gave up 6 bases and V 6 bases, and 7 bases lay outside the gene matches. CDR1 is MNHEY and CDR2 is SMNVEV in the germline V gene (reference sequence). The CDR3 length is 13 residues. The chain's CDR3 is CASSYRTGFEQYF. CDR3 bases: TGTGCCAGCAGCTACCGGACAGGGTTCGAGCAGTACTTC.

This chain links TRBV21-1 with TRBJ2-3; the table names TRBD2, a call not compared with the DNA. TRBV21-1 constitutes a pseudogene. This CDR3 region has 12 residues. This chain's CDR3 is CGGGGCTDTQYF. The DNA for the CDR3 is TGTGGGGGGGGCGGATGCACAGATACGCAGTATTTT.

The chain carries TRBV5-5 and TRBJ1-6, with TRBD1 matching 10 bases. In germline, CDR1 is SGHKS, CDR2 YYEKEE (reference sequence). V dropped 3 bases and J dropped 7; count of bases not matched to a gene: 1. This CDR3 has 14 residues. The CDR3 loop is CASSWDRGNSPLHF. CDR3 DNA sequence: TGTGCCAGCAGCTGGGACAGGGGAAATTCACCCCTCCACTTT.

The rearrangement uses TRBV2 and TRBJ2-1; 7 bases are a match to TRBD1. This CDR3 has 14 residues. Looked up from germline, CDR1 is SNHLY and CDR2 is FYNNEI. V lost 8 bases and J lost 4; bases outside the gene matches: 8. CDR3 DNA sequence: TGTGCCAGCGGCCCGGGACAGCGATACAATGAGCAGTTCTTC. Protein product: CASGPGQRYNEQFF. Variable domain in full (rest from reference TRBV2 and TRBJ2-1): EPEVTQTPSHQVTQMGQEVILRCVPISNHLYFYWYRQILGQKVEFLVSFYNNEISEKSEIFDDQFSVERPDGSNFTLKIRSTKLEDSAMYFCASGPGQRYNEQFFGPGTRLTVL.

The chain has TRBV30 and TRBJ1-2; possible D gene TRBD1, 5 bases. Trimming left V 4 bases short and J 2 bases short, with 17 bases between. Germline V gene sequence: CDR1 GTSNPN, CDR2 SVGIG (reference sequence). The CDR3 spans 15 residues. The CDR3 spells CAWIQLQGRNYGYTF. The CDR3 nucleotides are TGTGCCTGGATCCAATTGCAGGGAAGAAACTATGGCTACACCTTC.

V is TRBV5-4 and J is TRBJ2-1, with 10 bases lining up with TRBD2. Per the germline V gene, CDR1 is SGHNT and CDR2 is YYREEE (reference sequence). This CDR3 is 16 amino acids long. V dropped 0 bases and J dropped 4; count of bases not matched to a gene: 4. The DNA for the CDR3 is TGTGCCAGCAGCTTGGAAAGCGGGGGGGCTTACAATGAGCAGTTCTTC. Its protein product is CASSLESGGAYNEQFF.

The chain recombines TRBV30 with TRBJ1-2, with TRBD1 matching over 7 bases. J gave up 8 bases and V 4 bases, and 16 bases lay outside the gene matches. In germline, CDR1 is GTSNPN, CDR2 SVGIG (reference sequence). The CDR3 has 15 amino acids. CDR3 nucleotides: TGTGCCTGGAATGACCAGCCCAGGGGGGTCAGAGGCTACACCTTC. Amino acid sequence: CAWNDQPRGVRGYTF.

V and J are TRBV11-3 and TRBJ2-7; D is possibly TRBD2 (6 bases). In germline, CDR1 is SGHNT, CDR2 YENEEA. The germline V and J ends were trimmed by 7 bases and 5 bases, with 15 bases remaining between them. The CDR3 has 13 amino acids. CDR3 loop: CASIGGSDNEQYF. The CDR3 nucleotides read TGTGCCAGCATTGGGGGGAGCGATAACGAGCAGTACTTC.

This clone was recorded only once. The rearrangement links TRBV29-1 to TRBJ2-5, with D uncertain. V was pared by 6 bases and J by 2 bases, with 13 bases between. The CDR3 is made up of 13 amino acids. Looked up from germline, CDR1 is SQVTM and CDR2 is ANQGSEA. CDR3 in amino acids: CSVLPHRQETQYF. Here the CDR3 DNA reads TGCAGCGTCCTGCCTCACCGACAAGAGACCCAGTACTTC.

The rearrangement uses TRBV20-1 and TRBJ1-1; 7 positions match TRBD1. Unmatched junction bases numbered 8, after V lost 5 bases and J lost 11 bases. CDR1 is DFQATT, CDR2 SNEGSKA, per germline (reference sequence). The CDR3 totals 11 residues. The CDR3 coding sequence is TGCAGTGCTCCGCGACAGGGTGCGGCTTTCTTT. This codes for CSAPRQGAAFF.

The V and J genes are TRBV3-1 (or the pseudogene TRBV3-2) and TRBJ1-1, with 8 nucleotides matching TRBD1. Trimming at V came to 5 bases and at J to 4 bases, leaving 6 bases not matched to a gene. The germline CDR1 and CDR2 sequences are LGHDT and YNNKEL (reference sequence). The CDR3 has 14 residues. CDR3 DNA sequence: TGTGCCAGCAGCTACAGGGGGGTCAGCACTGAAGCTTTCTTT. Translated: CASSYRGVSTEAFF.

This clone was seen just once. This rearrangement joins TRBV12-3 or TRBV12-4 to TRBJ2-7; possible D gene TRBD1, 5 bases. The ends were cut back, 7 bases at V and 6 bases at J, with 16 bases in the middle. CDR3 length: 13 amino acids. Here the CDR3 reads CASKSRVFGEQYF. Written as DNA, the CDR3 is TGTGCCAGCAAGAGCAGGGTGTTTGGCGAGCAGTACTTC.

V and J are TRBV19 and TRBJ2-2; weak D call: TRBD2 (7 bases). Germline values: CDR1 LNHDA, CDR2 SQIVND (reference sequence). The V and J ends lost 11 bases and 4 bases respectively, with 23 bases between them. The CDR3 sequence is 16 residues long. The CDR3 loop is CARAHLGGRGTGELFF. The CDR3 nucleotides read TGTGCCCGCGCCCACCTGGGGGGGCGCGGCACCGGGGAGCTGTTTTTT.

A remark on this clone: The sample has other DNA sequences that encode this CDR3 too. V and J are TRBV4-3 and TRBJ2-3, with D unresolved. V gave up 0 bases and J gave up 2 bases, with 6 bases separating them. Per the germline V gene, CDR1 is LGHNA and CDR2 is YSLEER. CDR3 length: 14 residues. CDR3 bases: TGCGCCAGCAGCCAAGACTCATCCACAGATACGCAGTATTTT. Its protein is CASSQDSSTDTQYF.

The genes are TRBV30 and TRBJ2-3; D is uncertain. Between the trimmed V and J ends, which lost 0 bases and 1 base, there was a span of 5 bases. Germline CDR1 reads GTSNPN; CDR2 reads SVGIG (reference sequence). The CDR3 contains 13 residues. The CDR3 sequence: CAWSVTGTDTQYF. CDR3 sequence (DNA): TGTGCCTGGAGTGTGACTGGCACAGATACGCAGTATTTT.

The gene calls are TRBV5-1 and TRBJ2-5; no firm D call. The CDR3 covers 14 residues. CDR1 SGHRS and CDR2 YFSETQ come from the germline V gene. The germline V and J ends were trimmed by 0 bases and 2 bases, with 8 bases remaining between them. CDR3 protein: CASSLGPPQETQYF. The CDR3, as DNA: TGCGCCAGCAGCTTGGGTCCACCACAAGAGACCCAGTACTTC.

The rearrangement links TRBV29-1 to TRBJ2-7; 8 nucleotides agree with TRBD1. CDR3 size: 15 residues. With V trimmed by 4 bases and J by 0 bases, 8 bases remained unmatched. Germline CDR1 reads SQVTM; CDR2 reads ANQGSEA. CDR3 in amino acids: CSVVPDRGLSYEQYF. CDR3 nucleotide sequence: TGCAGCGTTGTCCCTGACAGGGGTCTCTCCTACGAGCAGTACTTC.

The CDR3, as DNA: TGTGCCAGCAGTTCCACGGGACAGGGGTCAAATGAGCAGTTCTTC. It codes for CASSSTGQGSNEQFF. The V and J genes are TRBV7-6 and TRBJ2-1; 10 nucleotides align to TRBD1. The CDR3 is 15 residues long. V lost 6 bases, J lost 7 bases, and 9 bases stayed unmatched. The germline V gene encodes CDR1 SGHVS and CDR2 FNYEAQ.

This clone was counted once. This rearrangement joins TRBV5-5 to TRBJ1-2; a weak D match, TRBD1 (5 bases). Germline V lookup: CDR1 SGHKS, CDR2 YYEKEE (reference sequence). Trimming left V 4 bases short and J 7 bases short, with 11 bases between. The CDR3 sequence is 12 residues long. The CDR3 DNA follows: TGTGCCAGCAGCCCCTACACAGGTGGCTACACCTTC. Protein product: CASSPYTGGYTF.